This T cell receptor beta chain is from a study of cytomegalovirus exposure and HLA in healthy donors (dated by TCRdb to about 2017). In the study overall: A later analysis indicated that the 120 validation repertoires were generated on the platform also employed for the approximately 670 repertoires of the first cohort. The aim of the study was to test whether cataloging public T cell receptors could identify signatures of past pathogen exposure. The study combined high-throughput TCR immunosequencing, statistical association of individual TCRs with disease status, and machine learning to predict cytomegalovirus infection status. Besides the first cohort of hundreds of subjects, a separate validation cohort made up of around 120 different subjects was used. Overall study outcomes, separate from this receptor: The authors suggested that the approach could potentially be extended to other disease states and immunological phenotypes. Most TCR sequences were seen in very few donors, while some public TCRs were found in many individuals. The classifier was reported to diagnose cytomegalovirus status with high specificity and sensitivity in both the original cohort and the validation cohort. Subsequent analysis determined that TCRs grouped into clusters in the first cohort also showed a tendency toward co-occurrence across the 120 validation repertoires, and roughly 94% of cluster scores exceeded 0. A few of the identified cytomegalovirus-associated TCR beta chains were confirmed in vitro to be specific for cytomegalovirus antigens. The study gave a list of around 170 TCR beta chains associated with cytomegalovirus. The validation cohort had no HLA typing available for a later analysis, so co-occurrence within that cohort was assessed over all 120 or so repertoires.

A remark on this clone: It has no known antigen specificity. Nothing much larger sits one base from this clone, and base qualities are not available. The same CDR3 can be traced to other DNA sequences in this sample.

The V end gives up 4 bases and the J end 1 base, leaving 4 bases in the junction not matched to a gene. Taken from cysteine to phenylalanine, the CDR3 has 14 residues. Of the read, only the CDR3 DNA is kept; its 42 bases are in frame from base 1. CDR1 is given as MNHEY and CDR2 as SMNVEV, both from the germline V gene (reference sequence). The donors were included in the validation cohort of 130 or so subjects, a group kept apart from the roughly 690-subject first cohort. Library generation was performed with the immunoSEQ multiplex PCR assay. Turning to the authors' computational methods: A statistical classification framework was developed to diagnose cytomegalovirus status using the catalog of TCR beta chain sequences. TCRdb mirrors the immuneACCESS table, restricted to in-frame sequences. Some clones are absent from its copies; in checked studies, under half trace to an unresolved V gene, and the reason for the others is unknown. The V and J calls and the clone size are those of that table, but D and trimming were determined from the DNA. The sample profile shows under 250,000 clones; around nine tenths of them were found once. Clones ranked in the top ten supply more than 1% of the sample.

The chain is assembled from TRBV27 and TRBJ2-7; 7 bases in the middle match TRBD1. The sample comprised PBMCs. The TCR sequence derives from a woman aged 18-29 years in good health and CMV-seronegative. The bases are TGTGCCAGCAGTTCGAGACAGGGATCCTACGAGCAGTACTTC. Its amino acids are CASSSRQGSYEQYF.